A selection of T cell receptor beta chains follows, all from one sample in a study of blood T cell repertoires in COVID-19. Assay used: immunoSEQ multiplex PCR; TCRdb lists only in-frame clones, some missing. This table has under 80,000 clones, roughly 72% appearing once. Sequenced: peripheral blood. Receptors originate from a man between 60 and 75 years old with COVID-19, enrolled during active disease. CDR3s include the opening cysteine and the closing phenylalanine or tryptophan. D genes are given only for firm matches. Not every row has a clone size; where given, it reads once, few, many or a size class.

>TRBJ1-2|medium-sized|TRBV7-9|12|NA
TGTGCCAGCAGCTCGGGGGGCTATGGCTACACCTTC
CASSSGGYGYTF
>TRBJ2-3|NA|TRBV6-4|14|TRBD2
TGTGCCAGCAGGAGTAGCGGGAGTACAGATACGCAGTATTTT
CASRSSGSTDTQYF
>TRBJ1-3|few|TRBV4-1|15|NA
TGCGCCAGCAGCCACATGACACGCTCTGGAAACACCATATATTTT
CASSHMTRSGNTIYF
>TRBJ2-3|NA|TRBV10-1|15|TRBD2
TGCGCCAGCAGTGCCTCAGCGGGGAACACAGATACGCAGTATTTT
CASSASAGNTDTQYF
>TRBJ2-6|NA|TRBV7-3|15|TRBD2
TGTGCCAGCAGCTTACGGGGGGCTGGGGCCAACGTCCTGACTTTC
CASSLRGAGANVLTF
>TRBJ2-7|NA|TRBV2|14|TRBD2
TGTGCCAGCAGAATGACTAGCGGAGGCTACGAGCAGTACTTC
CASRMTSGGYEQYF
>TRBJ2-7|NA|TRBV18|13|NA
TGTGCCAGCTCACCACCGGAGACCTACGAGCAGTACTTC
CASSPPETYEQYF
>TRBJ2-3|NA|TRBV2|14|NA
TGTGCCAGCAAAGGGAGAATCTCCACAGATACGCAGTATTTT
CASKGRISTDTQYF
>TRBJ2-2|NA|TRBV27|13|NA
TGTGCCAGCAGTTTCAATGGCCACGGGGAGCTGTTTTTT
CASSFNGHGELFF
>TRBJ2-2|NA|TRBV29-1|14|NA
TGCAGCGTTGGTATGAGGGTGGAGGCCGGGGAGCTGTTTTTT
CSVGMRVEAGELFF
>TRBJ1-1|NA|TRBV18|15|NA
TGTGCCAGCTCACCACCCACAGGGTCGAACACTGAAGCTTTCTTT
CASSPPTGSNTEAFF
>TRBJ2-7|NA|TRBV5-4|13|NA
TGTGCCAGCAGCACCCAGACTAGGAACGAGCAGTACTTC
CASSTQTRNEQYF
>TRBJ2-1|NA|TRBV30|16|NA
TGTGCCTGGAGTCCACTCCGACTTGTTCGCGACAATGAGCAGTTCTTC
CAWSPLRLVRDNEQFF
>TRBJ1-2|NA|TRBV18|15|TRBD1
TGTGCCAGCTCACTACGGGACAGGGAGGGCTATGGCTACACCTTC
CASSLRDREGYGYTF
>TRBJ2-2|NA|TRBV9|14|NA
TGTGCCAGCAGCGTAGCAGAGGTCACCGGGGAGCTGTTTTTT
CASSVAEVTGELFF
>TRBJ1-1|NA|TRBV7-3|16|TRBD1
TGTGCCAGCAGCCCTAGGCCAGGACAGGGGTTCTCTGAAGCTTTCTTT
CASSPRPGQGFSEAFF
>TRBJ2-7|NA|TRBV18|13|NA
TGTGCCAGCTCGCCTAATTCTTACGCCGCTAAGTACTTC
CASSPNSYAAKYF
>TRBJ2-5|once|TRBV9|13|TRBD1
TGTGCCAGCAGCCCTCAGGGGGAGGAGACCCAGTACTTC
CASSPQGEETQYF
>TRBJ1-5|NA|TRBV28|14|TRBD1
TGTGCCAGCAGTTATACAGGGGTTGATCAGCCCCAGCATTTT
CASSYTGVDQPQHF
>TRBJ1-2|NA|TRBV7-2|15|NA
TGTGCCAGCAGCTTAGGAGGGTCGTCTAACTATGGCTACACCTTC
CASSLGGSSNYGYTF
>TRBJ1-1|NA|TRBV18|13|NA
TGTGCCAGCTCGCCAGCAGGGGAGACTGAAGCTTTCTTT
CASSPAGETEAFF
>TRBJ2-6|NA|TRBV7-9|17|TRBD1
TGTGCCGGCTACCGGGGGACAGGGGGCTTTGGGGCCAACGTCCTGACTTTC
CAGYRGTGGFGANVLTF
>TRBJ1-2|NA|TRBV2|11|NA
TGTGCCAGCAGTGAATCGGTGGGCTACACCTTC
CASSESVGYTF
>TRBJ2-7|NA|TRBV19|13|TRBD1
TGTGCCAGTAACTCCGGGACAGGTGCCGAGCAGTACTTC
CASNSGTGAEQYF
>TRBJ2-5|NA|TRBV25-1|17|NA
TGTGCCAGCAGTGAACCAACAGGGTCGGGGGGACAAGAGACCCAGTACTTC
CASSEPTGSGGQETQYF
>TRBJ2-5|NA|TRBV28|13|TRBD2
TGTGCCACCTGCACGGGGGGACAAGAGACCCAGTACTTC
CATCTGGQETQYF
>TRBJ2-7|few|TRBV7-3|15|TRBD1
TGTGCCAGCAGCTTAACGGGGACAGGGGCCTACGAGCAGTACTTC
CASSLTGTGAYEQYF
>TRBJ1-3|NA|TRBV28|15|TRBD1
TGTGCCAGCAGTTTATTGGGGACAGCAGGAAACACCATATATTTT
CASSLLGTAGNTIYF
>TRBJ2-5|NA|TRBV6-1|16|TRBD2
TGTGCCAGCAGTGAAGGACTAGCGGGGGGGCAAGAGACCCAGTACTTC
CASSEGLAGGQETQYF
>TRBJ1-1|NA|TRBV7-3|14|TRBD1
TGTGCCAGCAGCTTAATAGGGGGCGCCGGGGAAGCTTTCTTT
CASSLIGGAGEAFF
>TRBJ2-7|NA|TRBV29-1|15|NA
TGCAGCGTTGAAGATTACCGCACAGGACCTTACGAGCAGTACTTC
CSVEDYRTGPYEQYF
>TRBJ1-2|NA|TRBV28|15|TRBD1
TGTGCCAGCAGTTTGGAAGGACAGGGGTGGAGGGGCTACACCTTC
CASSLEGQGWRGYTF
>TRBJ1-4|NA|TRBV7-9|11|NA
TGTGCCAGCAGCTTAGGAGGAAAACTGTTTTTT
CASSLGGKLFF
>TRBJ1-2|NA|TRBV2|15|NA
TGTGCCAGCACCCCAGCGGGGCTAGGGGAGGGCGGCTACACCTTC
CASTPAGLGEGGYTF
>TRBJ2-7|NA|TRBV18|14|TRBD1
TGTGCCAGCTCACCACGGGGACAGGGGTACGAGCAGTACTTC
CASSPRGQGYEQYF
>TRBJ2-3|NA|TRBV13|14|TRBD2
TGTGCCAGCAGCTTAGGGACTAGCCCCGATACGCAGTATTTT
CASSLGTSPDTQYF
>TRBJ2-1|few|TRBV19|14|NA
TGTGCCAGTAGTACTTCGAGCTCCTACAATGAGCAGTTCTTC
CASSTSSSYNEQFF
>TRBJ1-1|NA|TRBV5-1|15|TRBD1
TGCGCCAGCAGAACCGGGACAGGGTGGGACACTGAAGCTTTCTTT
CASRTGTGWDTEAFF
>TRBJ1-5|NA|TRBV7-3|13|TRBD1
TGTGCCAGCAGCTCGGACAGGGGCCAGCCCCAGCATTTT
CASSSDRGQPQHF
>TRBJ1-6|NA|TRBV6-5|14|TRBD1
TGTGCCAGCAGCCGGGGACAGGGGAGGTCACCCCTCCACTTT
CASSRGQGRSPLHF
>TRBJ2-1|NA|TRBV27|15|NA
TGTGCCAGCAGTCAAACTAGCAGACCCTACAATGAGCAGTTCTTC
CASSQTSRPYNEQFF
>TRBJ1-2|NA|TRBV28|13|TRBD1
TGTGCCAGCAGACCGGGACAGAGCTATGGCTACACCTTC
CASRPGQSYGYTF
>TRBJ2-4|NA|TRBV29-1|15|TRBD2
TGCAGCGTTGCGTCTCAGCGGGGGAATTCAAACATTCAGTACTTC
CSVASQRGNSNIQYF
>TRBJ2-7|NA|TRBV9|15|NA
TGTGCCAGCAGCGTAGAGGCGGGGCTGGGACTCGAGCAGTACTTC
CASSVEAGLGLEQYF
>TRBJ1-2|once|TRBV11-3|14|TRBD1
TGTGCCAGCAGCTTCGACGGGACAGGGTATGGCTACACCTTC
CASSFDGTGYGYTF
>TRBJ2-7|NA|TRBV4-1|14|TRBD2
TGCGCCAGCAGCCAAGACGGGAGGGCCTACGAGCAGTACTTC
CASSQDGRAYEQYF
>TRBJ1-2|NA|TRBV6-5|13|NA
TGTGCCAGCAGACAACCACTATACTATGGCTACACCTTC
CASRQPLYYGYTF
>TRBJ2-5|NA|TRBV10-3|14|TRBD2
TGTGCCACCCAAGAGGGACTAGCGGGAGAGACCCAGTACTTC
CATQEGLAGETQYF
>TRBJ2-7|NA|TRBV20-1|11|NA
TGCAGTGCTAAATCGACTTCCGAGCAGTACTTC
CSAKSTSEQYF
>TRBJ1-3|NA|TRBV3-1/TRBV3-2|16|NA
TGTGCCAGCAGCTCTTGGACAGTACTCTCTGGAAACACCATATATTTT
CASSSWTVLSGNTIYF
>TRBJ2-7|NA|TRBV11-2|14|NA
TGTGCCAGCTCCACCATGGGGAGCTCCTACGAGCAGTACTTC
CASSTMGSSYEQYF
>TRBJ2-6|NA|TRBV5-5|18|TRBD1
TGTGCCAGCTCACACACAGGGGGACAGTACTCTGGGGCCAACGTCCTGACTTTC
CASSHTGGQYSGANVLTF
>TRBJ2-1|NA|TRBV11-2|15|TRBD2
TGTGCCAGCAGCAAACGACTAGCGGGGGATGATGAGCAGTTCTTC
CASSKRLAGDDEQFF
>TRBJ1-6|NA|TRBV23-1|13|NA
TGCGCCAGCAGCGGAGGGGGGGATTCACCCCTCCACTTT
CASSGGGDSPLHF